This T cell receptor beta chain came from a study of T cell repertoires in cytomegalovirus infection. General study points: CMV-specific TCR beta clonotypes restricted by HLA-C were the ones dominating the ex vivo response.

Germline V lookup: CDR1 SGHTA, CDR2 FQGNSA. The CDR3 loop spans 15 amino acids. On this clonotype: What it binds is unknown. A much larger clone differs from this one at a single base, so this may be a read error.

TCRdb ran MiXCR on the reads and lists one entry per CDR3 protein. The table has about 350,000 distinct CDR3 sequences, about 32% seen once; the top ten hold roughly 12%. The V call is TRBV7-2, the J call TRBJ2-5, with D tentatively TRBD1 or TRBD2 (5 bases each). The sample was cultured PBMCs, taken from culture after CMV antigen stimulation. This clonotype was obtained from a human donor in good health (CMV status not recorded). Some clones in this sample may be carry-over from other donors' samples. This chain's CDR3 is CPSSLAGTPKETQYF. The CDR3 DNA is TGTCCCAGCAGCTTAGCCGGGACCCCGAAAGAGACCCAGTACTTC. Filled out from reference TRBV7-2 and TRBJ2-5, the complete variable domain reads GAGVSQSPSNKVTEKGKDVELRCDPISGHTALYWYRQSLGQGLEFLIYFQGNSAPDKSGLPSDRFSAERTGGSVSTLTIQRTQQEDSAVYLCPSSLAGTPKETQYFGPGTRLLVL.